Included here is one TCR beta chain sequence, with context. Both 60 Vbeta primers and 13 Jbeta primers went into the PCR. The data were produced by immunoSEQ multiplex PCR, yet TCRdb's version contains in-frame clones alone and is incomplete. Of about 160,000 clones listed, 77% were seen once; the top ten hold roughly 2.1%. The CDR3 is made up of 14 amino acids. Germline loops: CDR1 KGHSH, CDR2 LQKENI. V lost 3 bases to trimming and J lost 6 bases; unmatched junction nucleotides: 3. This sample is drawn from a study of cytomegalovirus exposure and HLA in healthy donors. Sequencing was done on a sample of PBMCs. The chain uses TRBV18 and TRBJ2-1, with 9 bases identical to TRBD2. The sequence derives from a man over 45 in good health and CMV-seropositive. The CDR3 loop reads CASSPGLALNEQFF. Here the CDR3 DNA reads TGTGCCAGCTCACCGGGACTAGCTCTCAATGAGCAGTTCTTC.